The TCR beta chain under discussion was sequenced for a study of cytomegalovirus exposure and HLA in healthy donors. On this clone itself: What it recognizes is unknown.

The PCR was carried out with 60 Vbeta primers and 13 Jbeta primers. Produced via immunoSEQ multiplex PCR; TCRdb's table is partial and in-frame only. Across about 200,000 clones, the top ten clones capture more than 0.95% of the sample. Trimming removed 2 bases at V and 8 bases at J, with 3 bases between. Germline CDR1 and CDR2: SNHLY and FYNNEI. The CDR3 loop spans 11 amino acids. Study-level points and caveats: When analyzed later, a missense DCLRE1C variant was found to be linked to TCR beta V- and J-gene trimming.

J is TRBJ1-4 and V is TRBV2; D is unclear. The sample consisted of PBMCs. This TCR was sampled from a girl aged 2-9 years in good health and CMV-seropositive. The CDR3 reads CASSEPEKLFF. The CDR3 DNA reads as TGTGCCAGCAGTGAACCGGAAAAACTGTTTTTT. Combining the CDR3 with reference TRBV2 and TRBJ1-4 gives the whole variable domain EPEVTQTPSHQVTQMGQEVILRCVPISNHLYFYWYRQILGQKVEFLVSFYNNEISEKSEIFDDQFSVERPDGSNFTLKIRSTKLEDSAMYFCASSEPEKLFFGSGTQLSVL.